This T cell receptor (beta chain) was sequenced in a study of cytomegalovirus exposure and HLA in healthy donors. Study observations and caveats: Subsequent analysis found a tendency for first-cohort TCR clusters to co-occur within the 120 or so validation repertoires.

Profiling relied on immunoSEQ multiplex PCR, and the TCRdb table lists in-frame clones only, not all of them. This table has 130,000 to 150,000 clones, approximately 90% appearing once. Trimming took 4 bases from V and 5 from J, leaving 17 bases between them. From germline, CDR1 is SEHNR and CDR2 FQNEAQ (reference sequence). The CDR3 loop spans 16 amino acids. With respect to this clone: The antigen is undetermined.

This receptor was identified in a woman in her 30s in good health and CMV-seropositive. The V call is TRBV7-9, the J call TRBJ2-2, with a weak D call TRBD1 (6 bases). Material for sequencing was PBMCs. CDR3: CASSSWQGGRTGELFF. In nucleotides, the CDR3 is TGTGCCAGCAGCTCCTGGCAAGGGGGAAGGACCGGGGAGCTGTTTTTT.